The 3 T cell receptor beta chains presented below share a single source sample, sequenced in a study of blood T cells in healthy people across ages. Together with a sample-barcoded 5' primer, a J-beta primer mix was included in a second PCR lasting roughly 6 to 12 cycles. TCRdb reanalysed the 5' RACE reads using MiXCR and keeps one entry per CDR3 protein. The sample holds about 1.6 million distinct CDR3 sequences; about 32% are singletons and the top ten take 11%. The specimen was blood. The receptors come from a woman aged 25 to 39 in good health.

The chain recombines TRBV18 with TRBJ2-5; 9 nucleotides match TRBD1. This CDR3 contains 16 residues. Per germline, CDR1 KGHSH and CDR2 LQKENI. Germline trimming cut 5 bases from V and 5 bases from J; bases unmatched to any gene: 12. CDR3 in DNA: TGTGCCAGCTCATCGATCCAAGGACAGGGGTATGAGACCCAGTACTTC. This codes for CASSSIQGQGYETQYF.

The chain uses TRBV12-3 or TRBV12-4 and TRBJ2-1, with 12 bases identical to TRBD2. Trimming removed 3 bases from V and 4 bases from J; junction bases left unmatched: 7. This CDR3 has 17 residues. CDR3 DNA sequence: TGTGCCAGCAGTTTTTGGGCTAGCGGGGGGGTATACAATGAGCAGTTCTTC. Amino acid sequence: CASSFWASGGVYNEQFF.

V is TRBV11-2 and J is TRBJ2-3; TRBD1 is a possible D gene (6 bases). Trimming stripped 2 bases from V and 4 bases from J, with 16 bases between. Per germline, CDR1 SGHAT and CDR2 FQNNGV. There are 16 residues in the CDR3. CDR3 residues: CASSLLGWTESDTQYF. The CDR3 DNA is TGTGCCAGCAGCTTACTAGGCTGGACAGAGTCAGATACGCAGTATTTT.